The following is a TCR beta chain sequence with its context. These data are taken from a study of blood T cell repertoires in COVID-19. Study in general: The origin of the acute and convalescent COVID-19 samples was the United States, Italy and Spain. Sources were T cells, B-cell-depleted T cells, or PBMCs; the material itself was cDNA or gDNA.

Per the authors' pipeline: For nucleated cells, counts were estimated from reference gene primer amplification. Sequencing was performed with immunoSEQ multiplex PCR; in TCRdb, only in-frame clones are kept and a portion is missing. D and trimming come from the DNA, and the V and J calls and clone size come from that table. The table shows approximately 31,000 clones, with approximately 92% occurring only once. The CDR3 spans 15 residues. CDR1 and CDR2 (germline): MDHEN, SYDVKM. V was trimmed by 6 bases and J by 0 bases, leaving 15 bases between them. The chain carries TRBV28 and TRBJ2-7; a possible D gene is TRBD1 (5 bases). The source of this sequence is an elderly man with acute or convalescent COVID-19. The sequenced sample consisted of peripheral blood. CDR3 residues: CASRVGVLSSYEQYF. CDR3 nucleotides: TGTGCCAGCAGGGTAGGGGTTTTGAGCTCCTACGAGCAGTACTTC.